The clone carrying this T cell receptor beta chain was seen once. TCRdb's copy holds only in-frame clones and misses some; the assay was immunoSEQ multiplex PCR. The repertoire includes roughly 100,000 clones, almost 90% of them detected once, and 13% to 15% sits in the top ten. This CDR3 has 13 amino acids. The sample comes from a study of control samples from healthy donors and cancer patients. The sample comprised blood. The chain joins TRBV21-1 to TRBJ2-7; the table's D gene call, TRBD2, was not cross checked with the DNA. TRBV21-1 corresponds to a pseudogene. The sequence derives from a man between 25 and 39 years old in good health. DNA of the CDR3: TGTGCCAGCAGCAAAGGACTAGCCTACGAGCAGTACTTC. This sequence encodes CASSKGLAYEQYF.